These T cell receptor beta chains were read from a single sample in a study of somatic mutations in cytotoxic T cells in rheumatoid arthritis. Only in-frame clones appear in the TCRdb table, and some are missing; sequencing was by immunoSEQ multiplex PCR. This table has under 15,000 clones, 75% to 80% appearing once. The material sequenced was CD8+ T cells sorted from blood. The receptors derive from an adult with rheumatoid arthritis. Each CDR3 is given with its conserved first and last residue. D genes are given only for firm matches. Some rows mark clone size as missing; the rest say once, few, many or name a class of expanded clone.

v_call	clone_size	d_call	j_call	cdr3_nt	cdr3_aa
TRBV7-2	NA	TRBD2	TRBJ2-7	TGTGCCAGCAGCCGGGCCCCAGCGGGAGTTAACGAGCAGTACTTC	CASSRAPAGVNEQYF
TRBV12-5	NA	NA	TRBJ2-3	TGTGCTAGTGGTTTGTTTATTGGATTCGGACAGAAGACAGATACGCAGTATTTT	CASGLFIGFGQKTDTQYF
TRBV10-3	NA	NA	TRBJ1-2	TGTGCCATCAGTGAGGGGGTTTACTATGGCTACACCTTC	CAISEGVYYGYTF
TRBV27	NA	NA	TRBJ1-4	TGTGCCAGCAGCCCAGTCAGGCAGGGACCAACTAATGAAAAACTGTTTTTT	CASSPVRQGPTNEKLFF
TRBV6-1	NA	TRBD2	TRBJ2-7	TGTGCCAGCAGTGAAGGCCCCGGGGGCAGCGGGGGGGCCTACGAGCAGTACTTC	CASSEGPGGSGGAYEQYF
TRBV4-1	NA	TRBD1	TRBJ2-7	TGCGCCAGCAGCCCTAAAGGGACAGGGAACTACGAGCAGTACTTC	CASSPKGTGNYEQYF
TRBV4-2	NA	TRBD1	TRBJ2-7	TGTGCCAGCAGCCAAGAAGGGACAGGGGATGGGTACGAGCAGTACTTC	CASSQEGTGDGYEQYF
TRBV7-9	NA	NA	TRBJ2-7	TGTGCCAGCAGCTTAGACGCCTACGAGCAGTACTTC	CASSLDAYEQYF
TRBV4-1	once	NA	TRBJ1-1	TGCGCCAGCAGCCAAGATAGGGGAGGCACGACTGAAGCTTTCTTT	CASSQDRGGTTEAFF
TRBV6-1	NA	TRBD2	TRBJ2-5	TGTGCCAGCAAGGTCGTCGGCCGCGGGGGGGAGACCCAGTACTTC	CASKVVGRGGETQYF
TRBV5-6	NA	NA	TRBJ2-7	TGTGCCAGCAGCAATGATTTGTACTACGAGCAGTACTTC	CASSNDLYYEQYF
TRBV2	once	NA	TRBJ2-3	TGTGCCGGAGAAGGCACAGATACGCAGTATTTT	CAGEGTDTQYF
TRBV11-2	NA	TRBD2	TRBJ2-3	TGTGCCAGCAGCTTAGGGGAAGCGGGAGCGTACACAGATACGCAGTATTTT	CASSLGEAGAYTDTQYF
TRBV5-4	NA	NA	TRBJ2-1	TGTGCCAGCAGCTTGTGGGAGAAGTCCTACAATGAGCAGTTCTTC	CASSLWEKSYNEQFF
TRBV6-1	NA	NA	TRBJ2-7	TGTGCCAGCAGTGAGCTATCCCTAGACAGGCTCCACGAGCAGTACTTC	CASSELSLDRLHEQYF
TRBV7-6	NA	TRBD2	TRBJ2-7	TGTGCCAGCAGCTTAGCGCCTAGCGGGACATCCTACGAGCAGTACTTC	CASSLAPSGTSYEQYF
TRBV7-8	NA	TRBD2	TRBJ2-1	TGTGCCAGCAGCTTACTAGCGGGAGGGCCGGCATACAATGAGCAGTTCTTC	CASSLLAGGPAYNEQFF
TRBV9	large	NA	TRBJ1-1	TGTGCCAGCAGCGTCCAAGCCGACGGCACTGAAGCTTTCTTT	CASSVQADGTEAFF
TRBV4-1	NA	TRBD1	TRBJ2-4	TGCGCCAGCAGCCAAGGGACAGGTGAAGACATTCAGTACTTC	CASSQGTGEDIQYF
TRBV6-5	few	NA	TRBJ1-5	TGTGCCAGCAGTTACGGGAGGGGGCAGCCCCAGCATTTT	CASSYGRGQPQHF
TRBV28	NA	TRBD2	TRBJ2-3	TGTGCCAGCAACGCCGAGCGGGAGGGACCAGATACGCAGTATTTT	CASNAEREGPDTQYF
TRBV4-1	NA	NA	TRBJ2-3	TGCGCCAGCAGCCAAGGACTATTCACAGATACGCAGTATTTT	CASSQGLFTDTQYF
TRBV7-9	NA	NA	TRBJ2-1	TGTGCCAGCAGCCCCACAGGAATCGATGAGCAGTTCTTC	CASSPTGIDEQFF
TRBV7-9	few	NA	TRBJ2-7	TGTGCCGGAGGTTACGGCCCCTACGAGCAGTACTTC	CAGGYGPYEQYF
TRBV11-3	NA	NA	TRBJ1-1	TGTGCCAGCAGCCCTAGGGGCGGAGGGAACACTGAAGCTTTCTTT	CASSPRGGGNTEAFF
TRBV4-1	NA	NA	TRBJ1-5	TGCGCCAGCAGCCAAGATGGGGGGGGAGGGATTAGCAATCAGCCCCAGCATTTT	CASSQDGGGGISNQPQHF
TRBV15	NA	TRBD1	TRBJ2-7	TGTGCCACCAGCAGAAAAAACCGCCTCAACAGGGGCTACGAGCAGTACTTC	CATSRKNRLNRGYEQYF
TRBV5-1	NA	NA	TRBJ1-6	TGCGCCAGCAGCTTGGCGGGAGGGGATTATAATTCACCCCTCCACTTT	CASSLAGGDYNSPLHF
TRBV7-6	NA	NA	TRBJ1-1	TGTGCCAGCAGCTTAACTCCCGGGGGAGGGAAAATTGCTGAAGCTTTCTTT	CASSLTPGGGKIAEAFF
TRBV13	once	NA	TRBJ2-3	TGTGCCAGCAGCTCTTACATCGCAGATACGCAGTATTTT	CASSSYIADTQYF